This T cell receptor (beta chain) was identified in a study of T cell responses to AZD1222 COVID-19 vaccine. Study-wide points: Nearly half of spike-specific TCRs reportedly go after variant regions that carry no mutations.

Turning to this clone: Its matching antigen is unknown.

Clones were read by immunoSEQ multiplex PCR, and TCRdb kept only the in-frame ones, dropping some. The table lists about 170,000 clones, around nine tenths of them singletons, with approximately 0.97% in the top ten. CDR3 length equals 17 residues. Per germline, CDR1 LGHDT and CDR2 YNNKEL (reference sequence). Trimming took 4 bases from V and 9 from J; bases not matched to a gene: 13. This TCR was recovered from an adult who received the AZD1222 COVID-19 vaccine. Sequenced material: peripheral blood, taken 28 days after the second AZD1222 dose. V gene TRBV3-1 (or the pseudogene TRBV3-2) combines with J gene TRBJ2-5; the match to TRBD2 covers 14 bases. Here the CDR3 reads CASSPLGLAGDRAAQYF. CDR3 DNA: TGTGCCAGCAGCCCCCTGGGACTAGCGGGGGACCGGGCGGCCCAGTACTTC.